Listed below are T cell receptor beta chains from one sample, sequenced in a study of human T cells and chemical hapten exposure. TCRdb re-derived calls from the RACE reads in MiXCR, one entry per CDR3 protein. The sample has approximately 350,000 distinct CDR3 sequences; nearly 6.5% are singletons. The sample was whole blood, taken in connection with sensitization to the hapten diphenylcyclopropenone (DPC). The receptors were gathered from a woman under 30 with alopecia areata. Some clones in this sample may be carry-over from other donors' samples. Both conserved end residues are part of each CDR3. Fields, in order: J gene, clone size, V gene, D gene, CDR3 protein, CDR3 DNA. D genes are given only for firm matches. The size of a clone is reported for some rows only, either as once, few or many, or as a class for expanded clones.

>TRBJ1-1|NA|TRBV4-1|NA
CASSQDTMSNTEAFF
TGCGCCAGCAGCCAAGATACGATGTCTAACACTGAAGCTTTCTTT
>TRBJ1-5|many|TRBV3-1|NA
CASSQDYNQPQHF
TGTGCCAGCAGCCAAGACTATAATCAGCCCCAGCATTTT
>TRBJ1-5|few|TRBV24-1|NA
CATSDGTANQPQHF
TGTGCCACCAGTGATGGGACGGCAAATCAGCCCCAGCATTTT
>TRBJ1-5|few|TRBV12-3/TRBV12-4|NA
CASSFGGLTQPQHF
TGTGCCAGCAGTTTCGGCGGGCTCACTCAGCCCCAGCATTTT
>TRBJ1-1|many|TRBV27|NA
CASSLTPLGGDTEAFF
TGTGCCAGCAGTTTGACCCCATTAGGGGGAGACACTGAAGCTTTCTTT
>TRBJ2-2|many|TRBV12-3/TRBV12-4|TRBD1
CASSFPRTGVNTGELFF
TGTGCCAGCAGTTTCCCAAGGACAGGGGTGAACACCGGGGAGCTGTTTTTT
>TRBJ2-2|NA|TRBV5-6|NA
CASSPPAGATGELFF
TGTGCCAGCAGCCCTCCGGCGGGGGCCACCGGGGAGCTGTTTTTT
>TRBJ2-1|many|TRBV3-1|NA
CASSQGWYEQFF
TGTGCCAGCAGCCAAGGGTGGTATGAGCAGTTCTTC
>TRBJ1-5|many|TRBV7-2|TRBD1
CASSLGGQYRQPQHF
TGTGCCAGCAGCTTAGGGGGACAGTATCGTCAGCCCCAGCATTTT
>TRBJ1-1|many|TRBV12-3/TRBV12-4|NA
CASSASGAGTEAFF
TGTGCCAGCAGTGCCTCGGGGGCAGGAACTGAAGCTTTCTTT
>TRBJ2-4|few|TRBV15|NA
CATRLDSENKNIQYF
TGTGCCACCAGATTGGACTCCGAAAACAAAAACATTCAGTACTTC
>TRBJ2-3|NA|TRBV7-2|NA
CASSIRGGAGTDTQYF
TGTGCCAGCAGCATCAGGGGGGGGGCCGGCACAGATACGCAGTATTTT
>TRBJ2-1|many|TRBV12-3/TRBV12-4|TRBD2
CAIKLAANNEQFF
TGTGCCATCAAACTAGCGGCAAACAATGAGCAGTTCTTC
>TRBJ2-1|many|TRBV15|TRBD1
CATSRDNRGSYNEQFF
TGTGCCACCAGCAGAGATAACAGGGGATCCTACAATGAGCAGTTCTTC
>TRBJ2-3|few|TRBV6-1|TRBD1
CASSEFAGQGATDTQYF
TGTGCCAGCAGTGAATTTGCTGGACAGGGGGCAACAGATACGCAGTATTTT
>TRBJ2-1|NA|TRBV12-3/TRBV12-4|NA
CASRAPGHRNNNEQFF
TGTGCCAGCAGAGCTCCGGGACACCGCAATAACAATGAGCAGTTCTTC
>TRBJ2-6|few|TRBV7-8|NA
CASSPYHRAAFSGANVLTF
TGTGCCAGCAGCCCATACCATAGGGCAGCATTCTCTGGGGCCAACGTCCTGACTTTC
>TRBJ2-1|few|TRBV13|NA
CASQTRNEQFF
TGTGCCAGCCAGACTAGGAATGAGCAGTTCTTC
>TRBJ1-2|many|TRBV5-8|TRBD1
CASGTRQGKYGYGYTF
TGTGCCAGCGGGACGAGACAGGGAAAGTATGGCTATGGCTACACCTTC
>TRBJ2-5|NA|TRBV6-5|NA
CASSYIGGEKTQYF
TGTGCCAGCAGTTACATCGGCGGGGAGAAGACCCAGTACTTC
>TRBJ1-3|few|TRBV2|TRBD1
CASRGNRGTGNTIYF
TGTGCCAGCAGAGGGAACAGGGGAACTGGAAACACCATATATTTT
>TRBJ2-2|NA|TRBV2|NA
CASKGGANTGELFF
TGTGCCAGCAAGGGCGGGGCCAATACCGGGGAGCTGTTTTTT
>TRBJ2-7|few|TRBV6-2/TRBV6-3|NA
CASSYSIVPYEQYF
TGTGCCAGCAGTTACTCCATTGTACCCTACGAGCAGTACTTC
>TRBJ1-1|NA|TRBV12-3/TRBV12-4|NA
CASSWTALGTEAFF
TGTGCCAGCAGCTGGACAGCTCTGGGCACTGAAGCTTTCTTT
>TRBJ1-2|many|TRBV20-1|TRBD1
CSAASQGAVSYTF
TGCAGTGCAGCTTCGCAGGGGGCGGTTAGCTACACCTTC
>TRBJ2-2|NA|TRBV6-2/TRBV6-3|NA
CASTGKVQWTGELFF
TGTGCCAGCACGGGGAAGGTCCAGTGGACCGGGGAGCTGTTTTTT